Below, 23 T cell receptor beta chains from the same sample are listed, as sequenced in a study of cytomegalovirus exposure and HLA in healthy donors. In the PCR, 60 Vbeta and 13 Jbeta primers were used. Repertoires were generated with immunoSEQ multiplex PCR, while TCRdb's copy carries only in-frame clones and drops some. The table lists about 98,000 clones, roughly four fifths of them singletons, with 9.6% in the top ten. The sample comprised PBMCs. Every receptor here comes from a male donor in good health and CMV-seropositive.

The chain combines TRBV28 with TRBJ2-4, with D perhaps TRBD2 (5 bases). The CDR3 sequence is 14 residues long. CDR1 and CDR2 from the germline V gene are MDHEN and SYDVKM. V dropped 6 bases and J dropped 6 bases, with 15 bases sitting between them. CDR3: CASSQTTEGNIQYF. As DNA, the CDR3 is TGTGCCAGCAGCCAAACGACCGAGGGAAACATTCAGTACTTC. Full variable domain (remainder filled in from reference TRBV28 and TRBJ2-4): DVKVTQSSRYLVKRTGEKVFLECVQDMDHENMFWYRQDPGLGLRLIYFSYDVKMKEKGDIPEGYSVSREKKERFSLILESASTNQTSMYLCASSQTTEGNIQYFGAGTRLSVL.

This rearrangement joins TRBV2 to TRBJ2-1, with TRBD2 as a possible D gene (5 bases). Trimming stripped 7 bases from V and 3 bases from J, with 16 bases between. Germline assignment: CDR1 SNHLY and CDR2 FYNNEI. CDR3 length: 15 residues. The CDR3 reads CASTSTPSGYNEQFF. The CDR3 bases are TGTGCCAGCACCTCTACCCCAAGCGGCTACAATGAGCAGTTCTTC. Based on the CDR3 plus reference TRBV2 and TRBJ2-1, the full variable domain is EPEVTQTPSHQVTQMGQEVILRCVPISNHLYFYWYRQILGQKVEFLVSFYNNEISEKSEIFDDQFSVERPDGSNFTLKIRSTKLEDSAMYFCASTSTPSGYNEQFFGPGTRLTVL.

This chain connects TRBV6-5 to TRBJ1-1; D is unclear. Trimming took off 3 bases at V and 9 bases at J, with 20 bases between the two ends. Germline V gives CDR1 MNHEY, CDR2 SVGAGI. This CDR3 contains 15 residues. CDR3 nucleotides: TGTGCCAGCAGTTATAGTAAGGATACCCGAGGGAAAGCTTTCTTT. This encodes CASSYSKDTRGKAFF.

The V call is TRBV6-5, the J call TRBJ2-7; 11 bases fit TRBD2. From germline, CDR1 is MNHEY and CDR2 SVGAGI. The CDR3 is made up of 15 amino acids. V was pared by 5 bases and J by 7 bases, with 10 bases of the junction left unmatched. CDR3 nucleotide sequence: TGTGCCAGCAGTGCCCTAACTAGCGGGAGATGGGAGCAGTACTTC. Translated, it gives CASSALTSGRWEQYF.

The V call is TRBV29-1, the J call TRBJ2-4; D ambiguous. The CDR3 sequence is 12 residues long. Deletions cut 7 bases from V and 7 bases from J, with 14 bases between. Germline V CDR1 and CDR2: SQVTM, ANQGSEA. CDR3 nucleotides: TGCAGCGCCTCCGAGACTGACAACATTCAGTACTTC. This encodes CSASETDNIQYF. The full variable domain, rest sourced from reference TRBV29-1 and TRBJ2-4, is SAVISQKPSRDICQRGTSLTIQCQVDSQVTMMFWYRQQPGQSLTLIATANQGSEATYESGFVIDKFPISRPNLTFSTLTVSNMSPEDSSIYLCSASETDNIQYFGAGTRLSVL.

The chain employs TRBV12-5 and TRBJ1-1; no firm D call. The CDR3 runs to 13 residues. V lost 1 base, J lost 5 bases, and 8 bases lay in between. Germline loops: CDR1 LGHNT, CDR2 FRNRAP. For the CDR3, the DNA is TGTGCTAGTGGTTTGGCAAGCGGTACTGAAGCTTTCTTT. It yields the protein CASGLASGTEAFF.

This chain connects TRBV2 to TRBJ1-2; 7 bases agree with TRBD1. The CDR3 is made up of 14 amino acids. Per the germline V gene, CDR1 is SNHLY and CDR2 is FYNNEI. The J segment lost 2 bases and the V segment lost 0 bases, leaving 0 bases of the junction unmatched. The CDR3 sequence is CASSEAGQNYGYTF. The CDR3 DNA reads TGTGCCAGCAGTGAAGCGGGACAGAACTATGGCTACACCTTC.

This clone was seen once. The V call is TRBV6-5, the J call TRBJ2-1; 9 bases agree with TRBD1. The CDR3 has 15 residues. Germline V gene data show CDR1 as MNHEY and CDR2 as SVGAGI. V shed 2 bases, J shed 8 bases, and the junction held 7 bases outside the gene matches. The CDR3 here is CASSYGGQGLDEQFF. DNA for the CDR3: TGTGCCAGCAGTTACGGTGGACAGGGGCTCGATGAGCAGTTCTTC.

The gene calls are TRBV4-1 and TRBJ2-7, with a possible D match to TRBD1 (6 bases). CDR1 MGHRA and CDR2 YSYEKL come from the germline V gene. There are 12 residues in the CDR3. The V gene lost 8 bases and the J gene lost 5 bases, with 13 bases spanning the gap. The CDR3: CASGRGGHEQYF. The CDR3 bases are TGCGCCAGCGGCAGGGGCGGCCACGAGCAGTACTTC.

The CDR3 loop is CASRQGTSYEQYF. The CDR3 nucleotides read TGCGCCAGCAGACAGGGAACATCCTACGAGCAGTACTTC. The V call is TRBV5-1, the J call TRBJ2-5, with D tentatively TRBD1 (6 bases). The J call may be mistaken, given a closer DNA end match to TRBJ2-7. The CDR3 covers 13 residues. Germline values: CDR1 SGHRS, CDR2 YFSETQ.

The chain is built from TRBV7-8 and TRBJ2-5, with D possibly TRBD2 on 6 matching bases. The germline V gene has CDR1 SGHVS and CDR2 FQNEAQ. The CDR3 runs 14 residues. Trimming cost V 1 base and J 5 bases, with 11 bases left between them. The CDR3 nucleotides are TGTGCCAGCAGCTTAGACGGGAGAGGGGAGACCCAGTACTTC. Amino acids: CASSLDGRGETQYF.

V gene TRBV5-6 combines with J gene TRBJ1-2; D gene unclear. V gave up 6 bases and J gave up 1 base, with 10 bases separating them. The CDR3 runs to 13 residues. The germline CDR1 and CDR2 sequences are SGHDT and YYEEEE. The CDR3 DNA reads TGTGCCAGCACCCTCGGGAATAACTATGGCTACACCTTC. Protein: CASTLGNNYGYTF.

In its sample, this clone was seen once. The genes are TRBV28 and TRBJ2-7; TRBD1 matches at 11 bases. Germline V lookup: CDR1 MDHEN, CDR2 SYDVKM. There are 15 residues in the CDR3. With 6 bases clipped from V and 5 bases from J, the junction kept 9 bases outside the gene matches. Here the CDR3 DNA reads TGTGCCAGCAGCTCACGGACAGGGGGCTTGGACGAGCAGTACTTC. Translated: CASSSRTGGLDEQYF.

For this clone: Other DNA sequences in this sample translate to the same CDR3. V gene TRBV11-2 combines with J gene TRBJ2-7, with 7 bases matching TRBD1. Per germline, CDR1 SGHAT and CDR2 FQNNGV. Germline trimming cut 1 base from V and 3 bases from J; bases unmatched to any gene: 3. The CDR3 has 14 residues. The CDR3 sequence: CASSLGTGLYEQYF. In DNA, the CDR3 is TGTGCCAGCAGCTTAGGGACAGGCCTCTACGAGCAGTACTTC.

Here the CDR3 reads CASSSVGAAGELFF. The CDR3, as DNA: TGCGCCAGCAGCTCCGTAGGGGCGGCCGGGGAGCTGTTTTTT. J is TRBJ2-2 and V is TRBV5-1; TRBD1 might be the D (5 bases). Germline V lookup: CDR1 SGHRS, CDR2 YFSETQ. The V gene lost 3 bases and the J gene lost 6 bases, with 12 bases spanning the gap. The CDR3 consists of 14 residues.

The chain is built from TRBV28 and TRBJ1-1, with unresolved D. Germline V CDR1 and CDR2: MDHEN, SYDVKM. The CDR3 is made up of 13 amino acids. Trimming took 3 bases from V and 6 from J, leaving 11 bases between them. The CDR3 loop is CASSLNIPPEAFF. CDR3 DNA sequence: TGTGCCAGCAGTTTGAACATTCCTCCTGAAGCTTTCTTT.

The V call is TRBV5-6, the J call TRBJ2-3; TRBD1 aligns across 8 bases. The CDR3 has 13 amino acids. Germline V CDR1 and CDR2: SGHDT, YYEEEE. The junction had 5 bases not matched to a gene; V was cut back by 5 bases and J by 6 bases. For the CDR3, the DNA is TGTGCCAGCAGAAGGCAGGGGGCGGATACGCAGTATTTT. Translated, it gives CASRRQGADTQYF. The full variable domain, in which reference TRBV5-6 and TRBJ2-3 provide the parts outside the CDR3, is DAGVTQSPTHLIKTRGQQVTLRCSPKSGHDTVSWYQQALGQGPQFIFQYYEEEERQRGNFPDRFSGHQFPNYSSELNVNALLLGDSALYLCASRRQGADTQYFGPGTRLTVL.

This clone was observed a handful of times. The CDR3 DNA follows: TGTGCCAGCAGCGGAGGTCAGGGGGCAACTGATGGCTACACCTTC. It is translated as CASSGGQGATDGYTF. The gene calls are TRBV7-2 and TRBJ1-2; the match to TRBD1 covers 8 bases. There are 15 residues in the CDR3. Germline V gene data show CDR1 as SGHTA and CDR2 as FQGNSA. The V segment lost 5 bases and the J segment 6 bases; nucleotides outside the gene matches: 11.

V is TRBV11-3 and J is TRBJ2-1, with TRBD2 matching 10 bases. Germline CDR1 reads SGHNT; CDR2 reads YENEEA. This CDR3 is 15 amino acids long. Germline trimming cut 3 bases from V and 4 bases from J; bases unmatched to any gene: 3. CDR3 sequence reads: CASSLASGGYNEQFF. In DNA, the CDR3 is TGTGCCAGCAGCTTGGCTAGCGGGGGTTACAATGAGCAGTTCTTC.

In this sample, this clone turned up once. The V and J genes are TRBV10-3 and TRBJ2-2, with TRBD2 identical over 11 bases. Per germline, CDR1 ENHRY and CDR2 SYGVKD. The CDR3 is made up of 16 amino acids. V was pared by 6 bases and J by 1 base, with 4 bases of the junction left unmatched. The CDR3 DNA follows: TGTGCCATCAGAGAAGGACTAGCGGGGAACACCGGGGAGCTGTTTTTT. Translated: CAIREGLAGNTGELFF.

The V call is TRBV7-2, the J call TRBJ2-5; tentative D call: TRBD1 (7 bases). V gave up 0 bases and J gave up 5 bases, with 16 bases separating them. Germline loops: CDR1 SGHTA, CDR2 FQGNSA. The CDR3 extends over 16 amino acids. CDR3 residues: CASSLAEGANFETQYF. In DNA, the CDR3 is TGTGCCAGCAGCTTAGCGGAGGGGGCGAACTTCGAGACCCAGTACTTC. Filled out from reference TRBV7-2 and TRBJ2-5, the complete variable domain reads GAGVSQSPSNKVTEKGKDVELRCDPISGHTALYWYRQSLGQGLEFLIYFQGNSAPDKSGLPSDRFSAERTGGSVSTLTIQRTQQEDSAVYLCASSLAEGANFETQYFGPGTRLLVL.

The chain couples TRBV6-1 to TRBJ2-6; D perhaps matches TRBD1 (6 bases). The germline V gene encodes CDR1 MNHNS and CDR2 SASEGT. V gave up 4 bases and J gave up 0 bases, with 10 bases separating them. This CDR3 is built from 16 residues. This CDR3 reads CASSVKGGSGANVLTF. The CDR3 DNA reads as TGTGCCAGCAGTGTTAAAGGGGGCTCTGGGGCCAACGTCCTGACTTTC.

V usage is TRBV7-6 and J usage is TRBJ2-7, with a tentative D call TRBD1 (5 bases). V gave up 2 bases and J gave up 3 bases, with 11 bases separating them. The length of the CDR3 is 14 residues. Looked up from germline, CDR1 is SGHVS and CDR2 is FNYEAQ. CDR3 nucleotides: TGTGCCAGCAGCTTACCCCAGGGTCACTACGAGCAGTACTTC. Protein sequence: CASSLPQGHYEQYF.